These 16 T cell receptor beta chains were sequenced from one sample in a study of CD4 T cells in relation to SARS-CoV-2 and coronaviruses. Unexposed donor CD4+ T cells date from about 2011-2019, before the COVID-19 pandemic. The cells were cultured for over eight days before CD4+ T cells were isolated. The table came from immunoSEQ multiplex PCR; TCRdb's copy has only in-frame clones and leaves some out. Of just over 15,000 clones listed, 76% are singletons. What these receptors recognize is not known. Input material: CD4+ T cells from PBMCs, cultured in vitro. These receptors originate from a human donor in good health.

V and J are TRBV12-3 or TRBV12-4 and TRBJ2-2, with 7 bases matching TRBD1. V lost 2 bases, J lost 6 bases, and 0 bases stayed unmatched. This CDR3 has 13 amino acids. The CDR3 DNA sequence: TGTGCCAGCAGTTTACAGGGGGCCGGGGAGCTGTTTTTT. Protein sequence: CASSLQGAGELFF.

The chain uses TRBV11-1 and TRBJ2-7; 9 bases agree with TRBD1. J was trimmed by 5 bases and V by 1 base; bases with no gene match: 6. The CDR3 spans 15 residues. From germline, CDR1 is SGHAT and CDR2 FQDESV (reference sequence). The CDR3 loop is CASSLEDRGSNEQYF. The CDR3 bases are TGTGCCAGCAGCTTAGAGGACAGGGGAAGCAACGAGCAGTACTTC.

This chain joins TRBV3-1 (or the pseudogene TRBV3-2) and TRBJ2-7; D gene ambiguous. The CDR3 is 12 residues long. Per the germline V gene, CDR1 is LGHDT and CDR2 is YNNKEL (reference sequence). Trimming left V 2 bases short and J 2 bases short, with 4 bases between. The DNA for the CDR3 is TGTGCCAGCAGCCAAAGTGCCTACGAGCAGTACTTC. Translating gives CASSQSAYEQYF.

The gene calls are TRBV5-5 and TRBJ2-5; TRBD2 might be the D (6 bases). The germline gives CDR1 SGHKS, CDR2 YYEKEE (reference sequence). The CDR3 consists of 15 residues. Trimming shortened V by 1 base and J by 2 bases, and 12 bases separated the two germline ends. The CDR3 nucleotides read TGTGCCAGCAGCTTGTTAGCGGCCCAACAAGAGACCCAGTACTTC. It encodes CASSLLAAQQETQYF.

This clone showed up just once. CDR3 nucleotide sequence: TGTGCCAGCAGTGAAAGGGGATTCGAGCAGTACTTC. Protein product: CASSERGFEQYF. The chain has TRBV2 and TRBJ2-7; perhaps TRBD1 as D (5 bases). The CDR3 runs to 12 residues. The germline gives CDR1 SNHLY, CDR2 FYNNEI. V was cut by 2 bases and J by 6 bases, with 8 bases left in between.

The chain links TRBV2 to TRBJ1-3; 7 bases agree with TRBD1. This CDR3 contains 14 residues. V shed 4 bases, J shed 3 bases, and the junction held 3 bases outside the gene matches. Germline V gene lookup returns CDR1 SNHLY and CDR2 FYNNEI. This CDR3 is CASSGQGVGNTIYF. The CDR3 bases are TGTGCCAGCAGTGGACAGGGAGTTGGAAACACCATATATTTT.

J is TRBJ2-5 and V is TRBV6-1; possibly TRBD2 for D (6 bases). The germline V and J ends were trimmed by 2 bases and 4 bases, with 8 bases remaining between them. CDR1 and CDR2 from the germline V gene are MNHNS and SASEGT. This CDR3 spans 13 amino acids. The CDR3 bases are TGTGCCAGCAGTGAAAGGGACTCAGAGACCCAGTACTTC. Its protein product is CASSERDSETQYF.

V is TRBV7-7 and J is TRBJ2-5; 8 bases agree with TRBD2. Looked up from germline, CDR1 is SSHAT and CDR2 is FNYEAQ (reference sequence). The CDR3 runs 16 residues. The J segment lost 5 bases and the V segment lost 1 base, leaving 9 bases of the junction unmatched. The CDR3 loop is CASSLGGGTRGETQYF. DNA of the CDR3: TGTGCCAGCAGCTTAGGCGGGGGGACTAGGGGGGAGACCCAGTACTTC.

The V call is TRBV9, the J call TRBJ2-1; D unresolved. CDR1 is SGDLS, CDR2 YYNGEE, per germline. The CDR3 sequence is 15 residues long. Trimming removed 5 bases from V and 0 bases from J, with 12 bases in between. The CDR3 sequence: CASSRGDPSYNEQFF. The CDR3 nucleotides are TGTGCCAGCAGTCGAGGAGATCCCTCCTACAATGAGCAGTTCTTC.

The rearrangement links TRBV30 to TRBJ1-2; the D gene is possibly TRBD1 (6 bases). The CDR3 spans 15 residues. Germline loops: CDR1 GTSNPN, CDR2 SVGIG (reference sequence). V dropped 0 bases and J dropped 4 bases, with 15 bases sitting between them. The CDR3 region is CAWSVPGEPFYGYTF. Here the CDR3 DNA reads TGTGCCTGGAGTGTTCCAGGGGAGCCCTTCTATGGCTACACCTTC.

The chain combines TRBV19 with TRBJ2-5; a weak D match, TRBD1 (5 bases). Trimming took off 1 base at V and 3 bases at J, with 9 bases between the two ends. The CDR3 spans 14 residues. In germline, CDR1 is LNHDA, CDR2 SQIVND (reference sequence). DNA for the CDR3: TGTGCCAGTAGTATAGGATTCAGGGAAGAGACCCAGTACTTC. Its protein product is CASSIGFREETQYF.

This chain links TRBV5-8 with TRBJ2-5; D is uncertain. Germline-derived CDR1 and CDR2 are SGHTS and YDEGEE. The CDR3 totals 14 residues. V lost 6 bases, J lost 3 bases, and 15 bases lay in between. This chain's CDR3 is CASKMRTTEETQYF. CDR3 DNA sequence: TGTGCCAGCAAGATGAGGACCACCGAAGAGACCCAGTACTTC.

This clone has only one observation. The V gene is TRBV19, the J gene TRBJ2-3; D unclear. The CDR3 totals 14 residues. Trimming cost V 6 bases and J 2 bases, with 12 bases left between them. CDR1 LNHDA and CDR2 SQIVND come from the germline V gene (reference sequence). Here the CDR3 reads CASRGTDFTDTQYF. DNA for the CDR3: TGTGCCAGTAGAGGCACAGACTTCACAGATACGCAGTATTTT.

The chain combines TRBV5-4 with TRBJ1-5; 9 nucleotides match TRBD1. The J segment lost 4 bases and the V segment lost 4 bases, leaving 6 bases of the junction unmatched. There are 15 residues in the CDR3. Germline CDR1 reads SGHNT; CDR2 reads YYREEE (reference sequence). CDR3 DNA sequence: TGTGCCAGCAGCGCCGAGGGACAGGGTAATCAGCCCCAGCATTTT. This codes for CASSAEGQGNQPQHF.

V and J are TRBV5-1 and TRBJ2-1; D is ambiguous. The ends were cut back, 4 bases at V and 6 bases at J, with 11 bases in the middle. The length of the CDR3 is 13 residues. Germline V gene sequence: CDR1 SGHRS, CDR2 YFSETQ. The CDR3 nucleotides are TGCGCCAGCAGCGAAGCCTCCGCCAATGAGCAGTTCTTC. This codes for CASSEASANEQFF.

This chain connects TRBV4-2 to TRBJ2-1, with 14 bases identical to TRBD2. This CDR3 region has 19 residues. V trimming: 0 bases; J trimming: 9 bases; junction bases outside the gene matches: 13. Germline CDR1 and CDR2: LGHNA and YNFKEQ. The CDR3 protein is CASSQDGWFGTSGRGEQFF. The CDR3 DNA follows: TGTGCCAGCAGCCAAGATGGATGGTTCGGGACTAGCGGGAGAGGTGAGCAGTTCTTC.